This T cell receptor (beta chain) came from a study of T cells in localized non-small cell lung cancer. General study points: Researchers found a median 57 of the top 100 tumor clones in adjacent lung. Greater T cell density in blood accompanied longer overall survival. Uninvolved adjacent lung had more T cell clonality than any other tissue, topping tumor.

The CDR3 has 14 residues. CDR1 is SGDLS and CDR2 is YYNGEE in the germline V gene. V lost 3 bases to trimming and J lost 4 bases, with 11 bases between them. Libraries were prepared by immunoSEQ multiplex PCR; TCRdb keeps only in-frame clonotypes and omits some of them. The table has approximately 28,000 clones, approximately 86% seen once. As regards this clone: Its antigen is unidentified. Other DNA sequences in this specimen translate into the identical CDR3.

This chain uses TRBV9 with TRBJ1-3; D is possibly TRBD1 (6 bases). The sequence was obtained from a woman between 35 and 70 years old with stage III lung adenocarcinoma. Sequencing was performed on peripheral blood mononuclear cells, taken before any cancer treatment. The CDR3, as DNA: TGTGCCAGCAGCGCCGGGACATCCGGAAACACCATATATTTT. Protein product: CASSAGTSGNTIYF.